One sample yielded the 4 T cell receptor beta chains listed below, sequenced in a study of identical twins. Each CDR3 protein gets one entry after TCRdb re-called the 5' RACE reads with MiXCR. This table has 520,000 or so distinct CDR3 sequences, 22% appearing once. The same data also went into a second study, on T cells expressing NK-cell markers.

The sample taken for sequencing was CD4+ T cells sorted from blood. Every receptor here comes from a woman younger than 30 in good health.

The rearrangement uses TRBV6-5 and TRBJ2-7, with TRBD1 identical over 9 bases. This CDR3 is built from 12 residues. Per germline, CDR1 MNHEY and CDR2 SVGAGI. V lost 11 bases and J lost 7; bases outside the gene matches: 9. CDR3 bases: TGTGCCGGCCGGACAGGGGTGGGGGAGCAGTACTTC. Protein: CAGRTGVGEQYF.

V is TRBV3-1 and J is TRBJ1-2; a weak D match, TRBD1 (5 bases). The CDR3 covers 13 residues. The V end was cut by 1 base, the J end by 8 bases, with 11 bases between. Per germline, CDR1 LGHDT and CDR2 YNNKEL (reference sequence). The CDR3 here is CASSQGRVGGYTF. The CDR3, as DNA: TGTGCCAGCAGCCAAGGCAGGGTCGGCGGCTACACCTTC.

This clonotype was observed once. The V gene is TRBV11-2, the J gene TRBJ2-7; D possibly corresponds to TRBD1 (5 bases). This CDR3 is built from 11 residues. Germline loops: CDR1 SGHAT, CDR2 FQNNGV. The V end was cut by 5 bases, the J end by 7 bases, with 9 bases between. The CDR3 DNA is TGTGCCAGCAGCCCCCGACAGGAGCAGTACTTC. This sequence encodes CASSPRQEQYF.

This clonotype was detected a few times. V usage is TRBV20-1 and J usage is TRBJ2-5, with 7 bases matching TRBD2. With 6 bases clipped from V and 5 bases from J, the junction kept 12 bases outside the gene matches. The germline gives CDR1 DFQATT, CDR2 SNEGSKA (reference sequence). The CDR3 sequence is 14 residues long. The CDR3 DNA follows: TGCAGTGCCTACGGAACGGGACTACAGGAGACCCAGTACTTC. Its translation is CSAYGTGLQETQYF.